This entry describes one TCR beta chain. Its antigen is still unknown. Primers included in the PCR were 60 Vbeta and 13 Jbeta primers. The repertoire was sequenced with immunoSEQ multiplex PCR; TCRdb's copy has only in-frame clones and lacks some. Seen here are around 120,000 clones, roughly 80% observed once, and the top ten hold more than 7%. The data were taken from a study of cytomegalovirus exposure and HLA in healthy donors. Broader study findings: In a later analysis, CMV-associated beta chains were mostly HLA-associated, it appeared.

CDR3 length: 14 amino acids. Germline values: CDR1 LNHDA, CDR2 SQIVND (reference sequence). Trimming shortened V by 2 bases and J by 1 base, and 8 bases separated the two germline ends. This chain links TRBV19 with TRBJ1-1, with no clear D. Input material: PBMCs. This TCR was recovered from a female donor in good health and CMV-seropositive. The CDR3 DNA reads TGTGCCAGTAGTATAAGGAGGGAGAACACTGAAGCTTTCTTT. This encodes CASSIRRENTEAFF.